The present T cell receptor (beta chain) was sequenced within a study of cytomegalovirus exposure and HLA in healthy donors. Only in-frame clones appear in the TCRdb table, and some are missing; sequencing was by immunoSEQ multiplex PCR. The repertoire holds tens of thousands of clones, with just over 90% as singletons. Findings and caveats of the study: The tendency of first-cohort TCR clusters to co-occur in the roughly 120 validation repertoires was identified by a subsequent analysis. Through in vitro validation, a few CMV-associated chains were shown to be specific for CMV antigens. Generally TCR sequences proved uncommon, though certain public TCRs appeared in numerous donors. Accounts indicate the classifier identified cytomegalovirus status with strong specificity and sensitivity.

V shed 11 bases, J shed 3 bases, and the junction held 4 bases outside the gene matches. The CDR3 extends over 12 amino acids. CDR1 is SNHLY, CDR2 FYNNEI, per germline. This clone was recorded once. Antigen specificity is unknown. This receptor was obtained from a man younger than 30 in good health and CMV-seronegative. The sequencing input was PBMCs. This chain links TRBV2 with TRBJ2-7; 10 positions agree with TRBD1. In DNA, the CDR3 is TGTGCCGGCCGGGACAGGGGCTACGAGCAGTACTTC. Protein product: CAGRDRGYEQYF. Drawing the rest from reference TRBV2 and TRBJ2-7, the complete variable domain is EPEVTQTPSHQVTQMGQEVILRCVPISNHLYFYWYRQILGQKVEFLVSFYNNEISEKSEIFDDQFSVERPDGSNFTLKIRSTKLEDSAMYFCAGRDRGYEQYFGPGTRLTVT.